This is a list of T cell receptor beta chains from one sample in a study of T cells in Graves' hyperthyroidism and ophthalmopathy. TCRdb redid the calling of the multiplex PCR reads with MiXCR, one entry per CDR3 protein. The sample gives roughly 160,000 distinct CDR3 sequences, about 9.4% of which show up once; around 20% is in the top ten. The sequencing input was blood. The receptor set was obtained from a woman younger than 30 with Graves' hyperthyroidism that later progressed to Graves' ophthalmopathy. Each CDR3 is given with its conserved first and last residue. A D gene is named only where the DNA matches it firmly. Some rows mark clone size as missing; the rest say once, few, many or name a class of expanded clone.

V gene	clone size	J gene	D gene	CDR3 protein	CDR3 DNA
TRBV6-1	many	TRBJ2-7	NA	CASSYGASYEQYF	TGTGCCAGCAGTTACGGGGCCTCCTACGAGCAGTACTTC
TRBV2	many	TRBJ1-5	NA	CASRRIGQPQHF	TGTGCCAGCAGAAGGATCGGTCAGCCCCAGCATTTT
TRBV19	NA	TRBJ1-6	TRBD1	CASSLDRRSSPLHF	TGTGCCAGTAGCCTGGACAGGAGATCATCACCCCTCCACTTT
TRBV20-1	many	TRBJ2-4	TRBD2	CSAFPFAGDVAKNIQYF	TGCAGTGCCTTCCCCTTTGCGGGGGACGTAGCCAAAAACATTCAGTACTTC
TRBV4-2	NA	TRBJ2-7	TRBD1	CANSPYRDREAEQYF	TGTGCCAACAGCCCCTACCGGGACAGGGAGGCCGAGCAGTACTTC
TRBV28	many	TRBJ2-3	TRBD2	CASRPGLAGGGQYF	TGTGCCAGCAGGCCGGGACTAGCGGGGGGCGGGCAGTATTTT
TRBV20-1	NA	TRBJ2-3	NA	CSAAGDLSTDTQYF	TGCAGTGCCGCAGGGGACCTTAGCACAGATACGCAGTATTTT
TRBV6-1	many	TRBJ1-5	NA	CASTRGPNQPQHF	TGTGCCAGCACAAGAGGACCGAATCAGCCCCAGCATTTT
TRBV24-1	many	TRBJ2-5	NA	CATSAGSGETQYF	TGTGCCACCAGTGCCGGGTCCGGAGAGACCCAGTACTTC
TRBV7-8	many	TRBJ1-2	NA	CASSLGWQNSGTSGGGYTF	TGTGCCAGCAGCTTAGGTTGGCAGAATTCCGGGACCTCGGGCGGCGGCTACACCTTC
TRBV7-9	many	TRBJ1-2	TRBD1	CASSSKGDRGDYGYTF	TGTGCCAGCAGCTCCAAGGGCGACAGGGGGGACTATGGCTACACCTTC
TRBV27	many	TRBJ2-7	TRBD1	CASSFKNPRQGTYEQYF	TGTGCCAGCAGTTTTAAAAACCCCCGACAGGGCACTTACGAGCAGTACTTC
TRBV27	many	TRBJ2-3	NA	CASSLSRVSTDTQYF	TGTGCCAGCAGTTTATCCAGGGTCAGCACAGATACGCAGTATTTT
TRBV2	many	TRBJ2-1	TRBD2	CASRTTSGGMNEQFF	TGTGCCAGCAGGACTACTAGCGGGGGGATGAATGAGCAGTTCTTC
TRBV5-4	NA	TRBJ2-2	TRBD2	CASSLWGGPGTGELFF	TGTGCCAGCAGCTTGTGGGGAGGGCCAGGGACCGGGGAGCTGTTTTTT
TRBV28	many	TRBJ2-2	TRBD2	CASSLSTSGAYTGELFF	TGTGCCAGCAGTTTATCTACTAGCGGGGCATACACCGGGGAGCTGTTTTTT
TRBV2	NA	TRBJ2-5	TRBD2	CASSELAGGSETQYF	TGTGCCAGCAGTGAGTTAGCGGGGGGGTCAGAGACCCAGTACTTC
TRBV12-3/TRBV12-4	few	TRBJ2-3	NA	CASSSYWARTDTQYF	TGTGCCAGCAGTTCCTACTGGGCCCGCACAGATACGCAGTATTTT
TRBV6-1	few	TRBJ2-2	NA	CASTGRAPGELFF	TGTGCCAGCACAGGACGAGCTCCCGGGGAGCTGTTTTTT
TRBV20-1	many	TRBJ2-1	TRBD2	CSASGRGNEQFF	TGCAGTGCTAGCGGGAGGGGGAATGAGCAGTTCTTC
TRBV2	many	TRBJ1-6	TRBD1	CASSEAPGQDSPLHF	TGTGCCAGCAGTGAAGCCCCGGGACAGGATTCACCCCTCCACTTT
TRBV19	NA	TRBJ2-3	TRBD2	CASRLAENTDTQYF	TGTGCCAGTAGGCTAGCGGAGAACACAGATACGCAGTATTTT
TRBV7-9	many	TRBJ2-6	TRBD2	CASSLSGATSGANVLTF	TGTGCCAGCAGCTTAAGCGGGGCAACCTCTGGGGCCAACGTCCTGACTTTC
TRBV3-1	NA	TRBJ2-1	TRBD1	CASSQKYRDRGFPYNEQFF	TGTGCCAGCAGCCAAAAATACCGGGACAGGGGGTTTCCCTACAATGAGCAGTTCTTC
TRBV5-1	NA	TRBJ1-2	TRBD1	CASSFTGGGNYGYTF	TGCGCCAGCAGCTTTACAGGGGGCGGTAACTATGGCTACACCTTC
TRBV24-1	NA	TRBJ2-5	NA	CATSDLLDLYF	TGTGCCACCAGTGATTTGCTGGACTTGTACTTC
TRBV19	many	TRBJ1-1	TRBD1	CASRWEGANTEAFF	TGTGCCAGTAGGTGGGAGGGGGCGAACACTGAAGCTTTCTTT
TRBV28	many	TRBJ1-2	NA	CASEGYGYTF	TGTGCGTCCGAAGGCTATGGCTACACCTTC
TRBV7-8	many	TRBJ2-1	TRBD1	CASSLGVFQGAMDEQFF	TGTGCCAGCAGCTTAGGTGTTTTTCAGGGGGCGATGGATGAGCAGTTCTTC
TRBV10-3	many	TRBJ2-2	NA	CAISAIQGRGPGELFF	TGTGCCATCAGTGCGATACAGGGAAGAGGCCCCGGGGAGCTGTTTTTT
TRBV7-9	many	TRBJ1-1	TRBD1	CASSSGGGYRDEAFF	TGTGCCAGCAGTTCAGGGGGCGGGTATCGAGATGAAGCTTTCTTT
TRBV28	once	TRBJ2-4	TRBD1	CASSLSGQGNIQYF	TGTGCCAGCAGTTTATCGGGACAGGGAAACATTCAGTACTTC
TRBV6-1	many	TRBJ1-6	NA	CASSTRTAPYNSPLHF	TGTGCCAGCAGTACCAGGACAGCCCCTTATAATTCACCCCTCCACTTT
TRBV7-9	many	TRBJ1-6	NA	CASSSTGGSSYNSPLHF	TGTGCCAGCAGTTCGACGGGGGGGAGCTCCTATAATTCACCCCTCCACTTT
TRBV27	many	TRBJ1-2	NA	CASSLSPGAYGYTF	TGTGCCAGCAGTTTATCCCCCGGAGCGTATGGCTACACCTTC
TRBV13	many	TRBJ2-5	NA	CASSADQETQYF	TGTGCCAGCAGCGCGGACCAAGAGACCCAGTACTTC
TRBV29-1	many	TRBJ1-2	NA	CSVDSYGYTF	TGCAGCGTTGATAGCTATGGCTACACCTTC
TRBV7-3	many	TRBJ2-2	NA	CASSSVPGHSNTGELFF	TGTGCCAGCAGCTCAGTACCGGGACACTCGAACACCGGGGAGCTGTTTTTT
TRBV9	few	TRBJ2-7	NA	CASSVGDTGTRDEQYF	TGTGCCAGCAGCGTAGGAGACACTGGGACTCGAGACGAGCAGTACTTC
TRBV5-1	few	TRBJ2-5	NA	CASSLDKETQYF	TGCGCCAGCAGCTTAGACAAAGAGACCCAGTACTTC
TRBV14	many	TRBJ1-3	NA	CASSGTSGNTIYF	TGTGCCAGCAGCGGAACCTCTGGAAACACCATATATTTT
TRBV20-1	many	TRBJ1-5	TRBD1	CSARDPGQGAHQPQHF	TGCAGTGCTAGAGATCCAGGACAGGGGGCACACCAGCCCCAGCATTTT
TRBV5-6	many	TRBJ2-7	NA	CASRRRGSSSYEQYF	TGTGCCAGCAGGCGTCGGGGTTCAAGCTCCTACGAGCAGTACTTC
TRBV20-1	many	TRBJ2-3	TRBD2	CSAKTLAPNTDTQYF	TGCAGTGCCAAAACACTAGCGCCCAACACAGATACGCAGTATTTT
TRBV4-1	few	TRBJ1-2	NA	CASSQVTANYGYTF	TGCGCCAGCAGCCAAGTGACGGCTAACTATGGCTACACCTTC
TRBV6-1	many	TRBJ1-5	NA	CASSRLYSNQPQHF	TGTGCCAGCAGTCGATTGTATAGCAATCAGCCCCAGCATTTT
TRBV24-1	many	TRBJ2-5	TRBD1	CATSDLKGAGGQETQYF	TGTGCCACCAGTGATTTGAAGGGGGCTGGTGGTCAAGAGACCCAGTACTTC
TRBV10-3	many	TRBJ2-2	NA	CAISEGPAGELFF	TGTGCCATCAGCGAGGGCCCGGCCGGGGAGCTGTTTTTT
TRBV27	NA	TRBJ2-5	TRBD2	CASFSGERGTQYF	TGTGCCAGTTTTAGCGGGGAGCGGGGGACCCAGTACTTC
TRBV6-6	few	TRBJ2-1	NA	CASSSEGGYNEQFF	TGTGCCAGCAGTTCAGAGGGTGGTTACAATGAGCAGTTCTTC
TRBV4-1	NA	TRBJ1-2	NA	CASRNPTGGEGGYTF	TGCGCCAGCAGAAACCCAACCGGCGGGGAGGGCGGCTACACCTTC
TRBV5-1	many	TRBJ2-1	NA	CASSLEGAEYNEQFF	TGCGCCAGCAGCTTGGAAGGGGCCGAATACAATGAGCAGTTCTTC
TRBV28	many	TRBJ1-6	TRBD1	CASSRGTAENSPLHF	TGTGCCAGCAGCCGCGGGACAGCGGAGAATTCACCCCTCCACTTT
TRBV19	NA	TRBJ2-7	NA	CASSIGSRGYEQYF	TGTGCCAGTAGTATAGGATCCCGGGGCTACGAGCAGTACTTC
TRBV7-3	NA	TRBJ1-1	NA	CASSSSGHLNTEAFF	TGTGCCAGCAGCTCCTCGGGACACCTGAACACTGAAGCTTTCTTT
TRBV2	NA	TRBJ2-5	NA	CASSEPRTEKETQYF	TGTGCCAGCAGTGAACCCCGGACGGAGAAAGAGACCCAGTACTTC
TRBV3-1	many	TRBJ1-4	NA	CASSQEGFSTNEKLFF	TGTGCCAGCAGCCAAGAAGGATTTAGTACTAATGAAAAACTGTTTTTT